This is a list of T cell receptor beta chains from one sample in a study of CD8+ T cells in alopecia areata. Clones were sequenced by immunoSEQ multiplex PCR, and TCRdb holds only the in-frame ones, with some missing. The sample lists 150,000 or so clones; 75% to 90% were seen once. Sequences were derived from CD8+ T cells sorted from blood, sampled at week 0. These receptor sequences come from a human donor with alopecia areata. CDR3s include the opening cysteine and the closing phenylalanine or tryptophan. The order of the fields is clone size, J gene, D gene, V gene, CDR3 protein, CDR3 DNA. D genes are given only for firm matches. The listing skips clone size in some rows; elsewhere it reads once, few, many or a size class.

size: once; J: TRBJ2-7; D: NA; V: TRBV9; CDR3: CASSALGGPTYEQYF; DNA: TGTGCCAGCAGTGCCCTGGGGGGCCCAACCTACGAGCAGTACTTC
size: NA; J: TRBJ2-7; D: NA; V: TRBV4-1; CDR3: CASSHDRTYEQYF; DNA: TGCGCCAGCAGCCACGACAGGACCTACGAGCAGTACTTC
size: NA; J: TRBJ2-7; D: NA; V: TRBV11-2; CDR3: CASSFPGEQYF; DNA: TGTGCCAGCAGCTTTCCGGGCGAGCAGTACTTC
size: NA; J: TRBJ1-4; D: TRBD1; V: TRBV19; CDR3: CASSIIGTGVEKLFF; DNA: TGTGCCAGTAGTATAATTGGGACAGGGGTCGAAAAACTGTTTTTT
size: NA; J: TRBJ1-1; D: NA; V: TRBV19; CDR3: CASGAGLGTEAFF; DNA: TGTGCCAGTGGGGCGGGCCTGGGCACTGAAGCTTTCTTT
size: NA; J: TRBJ2-2; D: NA; V: TRBV30; CDR3: CAWSSPGELFF; DNA: TGTGCCTGGAGTTCCCCCGGGGAGCTGTTTTTT
size: NA; J: TRBJ2-3; D: NA; V: TRBV6-4; CDR3: CHVRDTQYF; DNA: TGCCACGTGAGGGATACGCAGTATTTT
size: NA; J: TRBJ2-3; D: NA; V: TRBV6-6; CDR3: CASMESIAASTDTQYF; DNA: TGTGCCAGCATGGAATCGATAGCGGCTAGCACAGATACGCAGTATTTT
size: NA; J: TRBJ1-1; D: NA; V: TRBV27; CDR3: CASKAGKSNTEAFF; DNA: TGTGCCAGCAAGGCAGGGAAGTCGAACACTGAAGCTTTCTTT
size: NA; J: TRBJ2-1; D: NA; V: TRBV5-1; CDR3: CASRPSSYNEQFF; DNA: TGCGCCAGCCGCCCGAGCTCCTACAATGAGCAGTTCTTC
size: NA; J: TRBJ1-1; D: NA; V: TRBV19; CDR3: CASRDAGYTEAFF; DNA: TGTGCCAGTAGGGACGCGGGATACACTGAAGCTTTCTTT
size: once; J: TRBJ1-4; D: NA; V: TRBV7-2; CDR3: CASRQGVATNEKLFF; DNA: TGTGCCAGCCGCCAAGGGGTAGCAACTAATGAAAAACTGTTTTTT
size: NA; J: TRBJ2-7; D: NA; V: TRBV7-8; CDR3: CASSWGRTDEQYF; DNA: TGTGCCAGCAGCTGGGGGCGTACGGACGAGCAGTACTTC
size: NA; J: TRBJ2-7; D: TRBD2; V: TRBV27; CDR3: CASSLSGTSGSYYEQYF; DNA: TGTGCCAGCAGTTTATCCGGGACTAGCGGGAGCTACTACGAGCAGTACTTC
size: NA; J: TRBJ1-2; D: NA; V: TRBV29-1; CDR3: CSVESRAHYGYTF; DNA: TGCAGCGTTGAATCCAGGGCCCACTATGGCTACACCTTC
size: once; J: TRBJ2-2; D: TRBD2; V: TRBV7-9; CDR3: CASSTSGAGELFF; DNA: TGTGCCAGCAGCACTAGCGGGGCCGGGGAGCTGTTTTTT
size: NA; J: TRBJ2-5; D: TRBD2; V: TRBV10-3; CDR3: CAISALSAGDYQETQYF; DNA: TGTGCCATCAGTGCCCTATCAGCGGGGGACTACCAAGAGACCCAGTACTTC
size: NA; J: TRBJ2-7; D: NA; V: TRBV4-1; CDR3: CASSQENTAPYEQYF; DNA: TGCGCCAGCAGCCAAGAAAATACGGCCCCCTACGAGCAGTACTTC
size: NA; J: TRBJ2-7; D: TRBD1; V: TRBV2; CDR3: CASSLGDSRGEQYF; DNA: TGTGCCAGCAGTTTAGGGGACAGTCGAGGCGAGCAGTACTTC
size: NA; J: TRBJ2-4; D: NA; V: TRBV2; CDR3: CASSGTGLAKNIQYF; DNA: TGTGCCAGCAGTGGGACGGGTCTAGCCAAAAACATTCAGTACTTC
size: once; J: TRBJ1-5; D: NA; V: TRBV19; CDR3: CASSIGPNQPQHF; DNA: TGTGCCAGTAGTATAGGGCCTAACCAGCCCCAGCATTTT
size: NA; J: TRBJ1-1; D: NA; V: TRBV14; CDR3: CASSQRQSSLTEAFF; DNA: TGTGCCAGCAGCCAACGACAGTCTAGTCTAACTGAAGCTTTCTTT
size: once; J: TRBJ2-7; D: NA; V: TRBV27; CDR3: CASSSRQEAYEQYF; DNA: TGTGCCAGCAGTTCCCGACAGGAAGCCTACGAGCAGTACTTC
size: NA; J: TRBJ2-7; D: NA; V: TRBV7-8; CDR3: CASSSGGRIDEQYF; DNA: TGTGCCAGCAGCTCGGGGGGCAGGATCGACGAGCAGTACTTC
size: NA; J: TRBJ2-7; D: NA; V: TRBV7-6; CDR3: CASSLGWQNQFEQYF; DNA: TGTGCCAGCAGCTTAGGCTGGCAGAACCAATTTGAGCAGTACTTC
size: NA; J: TRBJ2-7; D: TRBD1; V: TRBV29-1; CDR3: CSVVSQGAWEQYF; DNA: TGCAGCGTTGTTTCACAGGGGGCTTGGGAGCAGTACTTC
size: NA; J: TRBJ2-3; D: TRBD2; V: TRBV11-2; CDR3: CASSQRPAGSTDTQYF; DNA: TGTGCCAGCAGCCAACGGCCAGCGGGGAGCACAGATACGCAGTATTTT
size: NA; J: TRBJ2-7; D: NA; V: TRBV19; CDR3: CASSLRLSAVYEQYF; DNA: TGTGCCAGTAGTCTTCGACTCTCGGCCGTGTACGAGCAGTACTTC
size: NA; J: TRBJ2-5; D: NA; V: TRBV28; CDR3: CASSLLQEGETQYF; DNA: TGTGCCAGCAGTTTACTGCAGGAGGGGGAGACCCAGTACTTC
size: NA; J: TRBJ2-7; D: TRBD2; V: TRBV4-1; CDR3: CASSRVAGGTYEQYF; DNA: TGCGCCAGCAGCCGGGTAGCGGGAGGGACCTACGAGCAGTACTTC
size: NA; J: TRBJ2-7; D: TRBD1; V: TRBV4-1; CDR3: CASSSSGTGASREQYF; DNA: TGCGCCAGCAGCTCCTCCGGGACAGGGGCTTCCCGCGAGCAGTACTTC
size: NA; J: TRBJ1-3; D: NA; V: TRBV7-2; CDR3: CASRRGNTIYF; DNA: TGTGCCAGCAGGCGTGGAAACACCATATATTTT
size: NA; J: TRBJ2-7; D: NA; V: TRBV10-3; CDR3: CAISRGAAFYEQYF; DNA: TGTGCCATCAGCCGGGGGGCGGCTTTCTACGAGCAGTACTTC
size: NA; J: TRBJ2-1; D: NA; V: TRBV9; CDR3: CASSVGSNEQFF; DNA: TGTGCCAGCAGCGTAGGTTCGAATGAGCAGTTCTTC
size: NA; J: TRBJ2-3; D: TRBD2; V: TRBV11-2; CDR3: CASSLDRLAGGIPTDTQYF; DNA: TGTGCCAGCAGCTTAGACCGGCTAGCGGGGGGGATACCCACAGATACGCAGTATTTT
size: NA; J: TRBJ2-4; D: TRBD1; V: TRBV10-2; CDR3: CATAEGAGVDIQYF; DNA: TGCGCCACCGCTGAGGGGGCTGGTGTGGACATTCAGTACTTC
size: NA; J: TRBJ2-5; D: TRBD1; V: TRBV6-4; CDR3: CASSSLTGGYETQYF; DNA: TGTGCCAGCAGTTCCCTGACAGGGGGCTATGAGACCCAGTACTTC
size: once; J: TRBJ2-7; D: NA; V: TRBV19; CDR3: CASSPGTYEQYF; DNA: TGTGCCAGTAGTCCGGGGACCTACGAGCAGTACTTC
size: NA; J: TRBJ2-7; D: TRBD1; V: TRBV11-2; CDR3: CASSYGTGYEQYF; DNA: TGTGCCAGCAGCTACGGGACAGGCTACGAGCAGTACTTC
size: NA; J: TRBJ1-5; D: NA; V: TRBV19; CDR3: CASTGGNQPQHF; DNA: TGTGCCAGTACCGGGGGCAATCAGCCCCAGCATTTT
size: NA; J: TRBJ2-7; D: NA; V: TRBV13; CDR3: CASSLWQGSYEQYF; DNA: TGTGCCAGCAGCTTATGGCAGGGTTCCTACGAGCAGTACTTC
size: NA; J: TRBJ1-3; D: NA; V: TRBV19; CDR3: CASTGKGNTIYF; DNA: TGTGCCAGTACGGGGAAAGGGAACACCATATATTTT
size: NA; J: TRBJ2-7; D: NA; V: TRBV19; CDR3: CASSEGAIPEQYF; DNA: TGTGCCAGTAGTGAGGGAGCCATCCCCGAGCAGTACTTC
size: NA; J: TRBJ2-7; D: NA; V: TRBV27; CDR3: CASSLQWNYEQYF; DNA: TGTGCCAGCAGTTTACAGTGGAACTACGAGCAGTACTTC
size: NA; J: TRBJ1-3; D: NA; V: TRBV7-8; CDR3: CASSLATPTVSGNTIYF; DNA: TGTGCCAGCAGCTTAGCGACCCCGACAGTCTCTGGAAACACCATATATTTT
size: once; J: TRBJ2-7; D: NA; V: TRBV5-4; CDR3: CASSLGSSYEQYF; DNA: TGTGCCAGCAGCTTGGGGAGCTCCTACGAGCAGTACTTC
size: NA; J: TRBJ2-7; D: TRBD1; V: TRBV5-4; CDR3: CASTDQGETYEQYF; DNA: TGTGCCAGCACTGACCAGGGGGAAACGTACGAGCAGTACTTC
size: NA; J: TRBJ1-1; D: NA; V: TRBV7-8; CDR3: CASSLWGEGEAFF; DNA: TGTGCCAGCAGCTTATGGGGTGAGGGTGAAGCTTTCTTT
size: NA; J: TRBJ2-3; D: TRBD2; V: TRBV27; CDR3: CASGLAGASTDTQYF; DNA: TGTGCCAGCGGGTTAGCGGGGGCTAGCACAGATACGCAGTATTTT
size: NA; J: TRBJ2-1; D: NA; V: TRBV6-1; CDR3: CASSEEVGAAYNEQFF; DNA: TGTGCCAGCAGTGAAGAAGTCGGGGCCGCCTACAATGAGCAGTTCTTC
size: NA; J: TRBJ1-1; D: NA; V: TRBV6-1; CDR3: CASSESRLKAFF; DNA: TGTGCCAGCAGTGAGTCTCGACTCAAAGCTTTCTTT
size: NA; J: TRBJ2-2; D: NA; V: TRBV11-1; CDR3: CASSFVGNTGELFF; DNA: TGTGCCAGCAGCTTTGTGGGGAACACCGGGGAGCTGTTTTTT